This T cell receptor (beta chain) stems from a study of OX40 agonist ivuxolimab in advanced cancers. Germline V gene lookup returns CDR1 SGHNT and CDR2 YYREEE (reference sequence). This CDR3 comprises 16 residues. With 2 bases clipped from V and 4 bases from J, the junction kept 9 bases outside the gene matches. This table comes from immunoSEQ multiplex PCR, and its TCRdb copy is limited to in-frame clones, with some not included. The sample holds roughly 80,000 clones, 90% seen once. This sample comprised CD4+ or CD8+ T cells sorted from blood, obtained in a trial of the OX40 agonist ivuxolimab. J is TRBJ1-2 and V is TRBV5-4; 9 bases match TRBD1. This TCR came from an adult with an advanced solid tumor such as melanoma, head and neck, liver or kidney cancer. For the CDR3, the DNA is TGTGCCAGCAGCTTCGCCGGGACAGGGATGGGCTATGGCTACACCTTC. It encodes CASSFAGTGMGYGYTF.